One sample yielded the 8 T cell receptor beta chains listed below, sequenced in a study of human T cells and chemical hapten exposure. Time point described: patch test 1, 2 weeks after DPC sensitization. The treatment denotes: therapeutic diphenylcyclopropenone sensitization with weekly scalp DPC. TCRdb passed the RACE reads through MiXCR, listing each CDR3 protein once. The data hold 75,000 to 100,000 distinct CDR3 sequences, with 8% to 11% observed a single time. Sequencing was performed on whole blood, taken in connection with sensitization to the hapten diphenylcyclopropenone (DPC). The receptors here all came from a man in his forties with alopecia areata. Some clones in this sample may be carry-over from other donors' samples.

The table lists this clonotype with a few counts. The J gene is TRBJ2-7, the V gene TRBV7-9, with unresolved D. The germline gives CDR1 SEHNR, CDR2 FQNEAQ (reference sequence). There are 12 residues in the CDR3. V was trimmed by 4 bases and J by 6 bases, leaving 10 bases between them. The CDR3 sequence: CASSSMGPEQYV. The CDR3 region has the DNA TGTGCCAGCAGCTCGATGGGTCCCGAGCAGTACGTC.

The sample holds a few counts of this clonotype. This chain uses TRBV3-1 with TRBJ2-1; D might be TRBD2 (6 bases). This CDR3 is 16 amino acids long. Trimming left V 5 bases short and J 6 bases short, with 20 bases between. CDR1 and CDR2 from the germline V gene are LGHDT and YNNKEL (reference sequence). The CDR3 coding sequence is TGTGCCAGCAGCTCCCGTGGCGGGAAGGGGAGCAATGAGCAGTTCTTC. Protein sequence: CASSSRGGKGSNEQFF.

The table lists this clonotype with many counts. The chain carries TRBV6-2 or TRBV6-3 and TRBJ2-7, with D perhaps matching TRBD1 (6 bases). The CDR3 contains 17 residues. The germline gives CDR1 MNHEY, CDR2 SVGEGT. Trimming removed 0 bases at V and 6 bases at J, with 21 bases between. The CDR3 DNA reads as TGTGCCAGCAGTTACTCCGTGGACAGCCTTGCACCTACCGAGCAGTACGTC. Translating it yields CASSYSVDSLAPTEQYV.

This clonotype was counted at least ten times. This chain uses TRBV30 with TRBJ2-1; 12 bases line up with TRBD2. CDR1 and CDR2 from the germline V gene are GTSNPN and SVGIG (reference sequence). The CDR3 has 16 amino acids. V lost 0 bases, J lost 13 bases, and 13 bases stayed unmatched. CDR3 protein: CAWSVGSSGRAEQQFF. CDR3 coding DNA: TGTGCCTGGAGTGTAGGGTCTAGCGGGAGGGCCGAGCAACAGTTCTTC. The full variable domain, completed using reference TRBV30 and TRBJ2-1, is SQTIHQWPATLVQPVGSPLSLECTVEGTSNPNLYWYRQAAGRGLQLLFYSVGIGQISSEVPQNLSASRPQDRQFILSSKKLLLSDSGFYLCAWSVGSSGRAEQQFFGPGTRLTVL.

This clonotype has more than one count but fewer than ten. The chain recombines TRBV5-1 with TRBJ2-3; 7 bases are shared with TRBD1. Trimming removed 4 bases from V and 6 bases from J; junction bases left unmatched: 11. Germline CDR1 and CDR2: SGHRS and YFSETQ. There are 15 residues in the CDR3. CDR3 region: CASSLGTDTLDTQYF. In DNA form, the CDR3 reads TGCGCCAGCAGCCTCGGGACAGACACCCTCGATACGCAGTATTTT.

The chain recombines TRBV12-3 or TRBV12-4 with TRBJ2-1; D may be TRBD1 or TRBD2 (5 bases each). The CDR3 covers 14 residues. Trimming stripped 5 bases from V and 5 bases from J, with 13 bases between. The CDR3 nucleotides read TGTGCCAGCAGTATACCGGGACGGCACAATGAGCAGTTCTTC. It specifies CASSIPGRHNEQFF.

This clonotype has ten or more counts. The CDR3 nucleotides are TGCAGCGTGAGGGCGCATTCGGGAAACACCATATATTTT. This translates into CSVRAHSGNTIYF. This sequence joins TRBV29-1 and TRBJ1-3; D is unresolved. The germline V and J ends were trimmed by 6 bases and 4 bases, with 13 bases remaining between them. In germline, CDR1 is SQVTM, CDR2 ANQGSEA. The CDR3 is made up of 13 amino acids.

This clonotype was recorded many times. This chain uses TRBV5-1 with TRBJ2-3; 11 positions agree with TRBD2. Trimming at V came to 4 bases and at J to 6 bases, leaving 10 bases not matched to a gene. The germline CDR1 and CDR2 sequences are SGHRS and YFSETQ. The CDR3 is made up of 16 amino acids. DNA for the CDR3: TGCGCCAGCAGCCTTTTAGCGGGAGGGTCTCCCGATACGCAGTATTTT. It is translated as CASSLLAGGSPDTQYF.